Listed here are 4 T cell receptor beta chains from one sample, sequenced in a study of blood T cell repertoires in COVID-19. Some clones are missing from TCRdb's copy, which holds only in-frame ones; the method was immunoSEQ multiplex PCR. The data contain hundreds of thousands of clones, over 75% of them singletons. The sequenced material came from peripheral blood. The receptors were gathered from a human donor in a cohort sampled during active COVID-19.

This chain uses TRBV7-9 with TRBJ2-5; 9 nucleotides line up with TRBD2. CDR3 length: 17 residues. From germline, CDR1 is SEHNR and CDR2 FQNEAQ (reference sequence). After removal of 5 bases from V and 3 bases from J, the junction contained 13 bases not matched to a gene. The CDR3 protein is CASSRTSAQRGEETQYF. The DNA for the CDR3 is TGTGCCAGCAGCCGGACTAGCGCACAACGGGGGGAAGAGACCCAGTACTTC.

This clone was counted once. The J gene is TRBJ1-5, the V gene TRBV6-1; D is uncertain. This CDR3 spans 17 amino acids. V was clipped by 0 bases and J by 6 bases, with 18 bases between them. Germline V gene lookup returns CDR1 MNHNS and CDR2 SASEGT. The CDR3 spells CASSEAASRQFSQPQHF. The CDR3 DNA reads as TGTGCCAGCAGTGAAGCGGCTTCGAGGCAGTTTAGTCAGCCCCAGCATTTT.

V and J are TRBV27 and TRBJ1-1; no definite D call. The CDR3 totals 13 residues. The V end lost 5 bases, the J end lost 3 bases, and 10 bases lay between the germline ends. From germline, CDR1 is MNHEY and CDR2 SMNVEV (reference sequence). CDR3: CASSPGVYTEAFF. The DNA of the CDR3 is TGTGCCAGCAGTCCCGGAGTTTACACTGAAGCTTTCTTT.

This chain uses TRBV28 with TRBJ2-7; D ambiguous. Germline V lookup: CDR1 MDHEN, CDR2 SYDVKM. The CDR3 runs 13 residues. Trimming removed 6 bases from V and 3 bases from J, with 12 bases in between. DNA for the CDR3: TGTGCCAGCAGGGCGGCGGTTTTCTACGAGCAGTACTTC. Encoded protein: CASRAAVFYEQYF.